This T cell receptor (beta chain) was identified in a study of OX40 agonist ivuxolimab in advanced cancers. The method was immunoSEQ multiplex PCR; TCRdb's version includes in-frame clones alone and lacks a portion of them. The sample carries around 74,000 clones, 92% recorded once. Germline V lookup: CDR1 SQVTM, CDR2 ANQGSEA. With 7 bases removed from V and 9 bases from J, the gap between germline ends came to 19 bases. The CDR3 has 13 residues. This TCR was sampled from an adult with an advanced solid tumor such as melanoma, head and neck, liver or kidney cancer. The chain is built from TRBV29-1 and TRBJ1-5; TRBD1 is a possible D gene (6 bases). This sample comprised CD4+ or CD8+ T cells sorted from blood, obtained in a trial of the OX40 agonist ivuxolimab. The CDR3 spells CSATSGGEGPQHF. The CDR3 DNA follows: TGCAGCGCCACAAGTGGGGGCGAAGGGCCCCAGCATTTT. Together with reference TRBV29-1 and TRBJ1-5, the CDR3 gives the full variable domain: SAVISQKPSRDICQRGTSLTIQCQVDSQVTMMFWYRQQPGQSLTLIATANQGSEATYESGFVIDKFPISRPNLTFSTLTVSNMSPEDSSIYLCSATSGGEGPQHFGDGTRLSIL.